The rows below give T cell receptor beta chains drawn from one sample of a study of cytomegalovirus exposure and HLA in healthy donors. Profiling relied on immunoSEQ multiplex PCR, and the TCRdb table lists in-frame clones only, not all of them. This table holds about 130,000 clones, roughly 77% found once. Material for sequencing was PBMCs. The receptors shown here come from a man between 25 and 39 years old in good health. Both conserved end residues are part of each CDR3. D genes are given only for firm matches. Clone size is shown for a subset of rows, as once, few, many or a class of expanded clone.

len	d_gene	v_gene	abundance	j_gene	CDR3nt	CDR3aa
16	TRBD2	TRBV19	-	TRBJ2-7	TGTGCCAGTAGTACTCCGGGGGGGTCCCCCCTAAACGAGCAGTACTTC	CASSTPGGSPLNEQYF
14	-	TRBV5-1	once	TRBJ1-4	TGCGCCAGCAGCCCCGGGACACGAGGTGAAAAACTGTTTTTT	CASSPGTRGEKLFF
13	-	TRBV11-3	-	TRBJ1-1	TGTGCCAGCAGGGGTAGAGGCGGCAGTGGAGCTTTCTTT	CASRGRGGSGAFF
15	TRBD1	TRBV9	-	TRBJ1-2	TGTGCCAGCAGCGTGGGACAGGGAGGTAACTATGGCTACACCTTC	CASSVGQGGNYGYTF
16	TRBD2	TRBV19	-	TRBJ2-1	TGTGCCAGTAGTATGATCCTAGCGGGAGGGGGCAATGAGCAGTTCTTC	CASSMILAGGGNEQFF
16	TRBD1	TRBV18	few	TRBJ1-1	TGTGCCAGCTCACCAACAATTTCCGGGACAGGGCCTGAAGCTTTCTTT	CASSPTISGTGPEAFF
15	TRBD2	TRBV19	-	TRBJ2-7	TGTGCCAGTAGTATTGCGGGGGGCCGTTGGTACGAGCAGTACTTC	CASSIAGGRWYEQYF
15	TRBD1	TRBV7-2	-	TRBJ1-1	TGTGCCAGCAGCAAACAGGGGGGGTCCGTTGCTGAAGCTTTCTTT	CASSKQGGSVAEAFF
13	-	TRBV4-2	-	TRBJ1-2	TGTGCCAGCAGCCAGGAGGGGAACTATGGCTACACCTTC	CASSQEGNYGYTF
14	-	TRBV27	-	TRBJ2-2	TGTGCCAGCAGTGGGGGACTTGGGACCGGGGAGCTGTTTTTT	CASSGGLGTGELFF
15	TRBD1	TRBV6-5	-	TRBJ2-7	TGTGCCAGCAGTTTCCGCGACAGGGGCACCTACGAGCAGTACTTC	CASSFRDRGTYEQYF
13	TRBD1	TRBV6-6	-	TRBJ2-1	TGTGCCAGCAGGGACAGGGGTTACAATGAGCAGTTCTTC	CASRDRGYNEQFF
16	TRBD2	TRBV19	once	TRBJ2-1	TGTGCCAGTAGTAACCGAGCGGGAGAGTGGGACAATGAGCAGTTCTTC	CASSNRAGEWDNEQFF
14	TRBD1	TRBV6-4	-	TRBJ1-5	TGTGCCAGCAGCGACGGGACAGTCAATCAGCCCCAGCATTTT	CASSDGTVNQPQHF
14	-	TRBV6-1	-	TRBJ1-5	TGTGCCAGCACTAACAGGTATAGCAATCAGCCCCAGCATTTT	CASTNRYSNQPQHF
15	-	TRBV4-3	-	TRBJ2-7	TGCGCCAGCAGCCAAGGGCTCTCGAACTCCTACGAGCAGTACTTC	CASSQGLSNSYEQYF
15	TRBD1	TRBV19	-	TRBJ1-2	TGTGCCAGTAGTCGTGGACAGGGTCCCTTCTATGGCTACACCTTC	CASSRGQGPFYGYTF
15	TRBD1	TRBV30	-	TRBJ2-3	TGTGCCTGGAGTGTAAGGGGACAGGGAACAGATACGCAGTATTTT	CAWSVRGQGTDTQYF
17	TRBD2	TRBV11-3	few	TRBJ2-1	TGTGCCAGCAGCTTCGCTGTTTCTAGCGGGAACTACAATGAGCAGTTCTTC	CASSFAVSSGNYNEQFF
18	-	TRBV14	-	TRBJ2-1	TGTGCCAGCAGCCAAGGACACAGGGACCCATACGAATACAATGAGCAGTTCTTC	CASSQGHRDPYEYNEQFF
16	-	TRBV7-6	-	TRBJ2-3	TGTGCCAGCAGCTTAGCGGTGCGGGACCGCACAGATACGCAGTATTTT	CASSLAVRDRTDTQYF
12	TRBD1	TRBV7-9	-	TRBJ1-1	TGTTCCAGCAGCGGGGACAGGGCGGAAGCTTTCTTT	CSSSGDRAEAFF
15	TRBD2	TRBV2	-	TRBJ2-7	TGTGCCAGCAGGTCAAGCGGGAGTTCCGCCTACGAGCAGTACTTC	CASRSSGSSAYEQYF
13	-	TRBV7-9	few	TRBJ1-1	TGTGCCAGCAGCTTAGGGCAGATCACTGAAGCTTTCTTT	CASSLGQITEAFF
14	-	TRBV5-6	-	TRBJ1-2	TGTGCCAGCAGTAGGTTGGGGGCAAACTATGGCTACACCTTC	CASSRLGANYGYTF
18	TRBD1	TRBV7-3	few	TRBJ1-1	TGTGCCAGCAGCTTAAGGGCCGGGACAGGGGTCTTGAACACTGAAGCTTTCTTT	CASSLRAGTGVLNTEAFF
18	TRBD2	TRBV7-8	-	TRBJ2-1	TGTGCCAGCAGCTTACGACCGACTAGCGGGACGACATACAATGAGCAGTTCTTC	CASSLRPTSGTTYNEQFF
16	TRBD2	TRBV2	once	TRBJ2-7	TGTGCCAGCAGTGCCAGGGTGGGGACTAGCGGCTACGAGCAGTACTTC	CASSARVGTSGYEQYF
15	-	TRBV5-1	-	TRBJ1-2	TGCGCCAGCAGCCCCCGGGGGGGGGCTGGCTATGGCTACACCTTC	CASSPRGGAGYGYTF
14	-	TRBV11-3	-	TRBJ2-7	TGTGCCAGCAGCCATAGGGGTGGGGGCGGCGAGCAGTACTTC	CASSHRGGGGEQYF
15	TRBD2	TRBV19	-	TRBJ2-3	TGTGCCAGTACCTCGACTAGCGCCAGCACAGATACGCAGTATTTT	CASTSTSASTDTQYF
16	-	TRBV28	-	TRBJ2-3	TGTGCCAGCAGTTTTAATGGGGCAGGGAAGCCAGATACGCAGTATTTT	CASSFNGAGKPDTQYF
16	TRBD1	TRBV4-1	-	TRBJ2-7	TGCGCCAGCAGCCCCGGACCCGGGACAGCCTCCTACGAGCAGTACTTC	CASSPGPGTASYEQYF
15	TRBD2	TRBV9	-	TRBJ2-1	TGTGCCAGCAGCGTTGCGGGAGGGCCTAGTAATGAGCAGTTCTTC	CASSVAGGPSNEQFF
15	-	TRBV27	-	TRBJ1-5	TGTGCCAGCAGTTGGATGGGGACACAAAATCAGCCCCAGCATTTT	CASSWMGTQNQPQHF
13	TRBD2	TRBV29-1	-	TRBJ2-7	TGCAGCGTTGCCTTCGGGGGGATCCACGAGCAGTACTTC	CSVAFGGIHEQYF
11	TRBD2	TRBV29-1	once	TRBJ2-7	TGCAGCGTTTTACTAGCGAACGAGCAGTACTTC	CSVLLANEQYF
15	TRBD1	TRBV5-6	-	TRBJ2-7	TGTGCCAGCAGCCCACCGGGACAGGGGTGGGACGAGCAGTACTTC	CASSPPGQGWDEQYF
13	-	TRBV6-6	-	TRBJ1-1	TGTGCCAGCAGCCTAGTGAGGAACACTGAAGCTTTCTTT	CASSLVRNTEAFF
15	-	TRBV6-6	few	TRBJ2-3	TGTGCCAGCAGTTACCCGGACAGCAACACAGATACGCAGTATTTT	CASSYPDSNTDTQYF
16	TRBD1	TRBV7-9	-	TRBJ2-5	TGTTCCAGCAGCCCTTTGGGGGACAGGGGCCGGGAGACCCAGTACTTC	CSSSPLGDRGRETQYF
18	TRBD1	TRBV6-1	-	TRBJ2-1	TGTGCCAGCAGTGCCCCCCGGGGACAGGGGAACCCCAACAATGAGCAGTTCTTC	CASSAPRGQGNPNNEQFF
15	TRBD1	TRBV10-1	-	TRBJ1-1	TGCGCCAGCGGCCACCGGGACAGACTGAACACTGAAGCTTTCTTT	CASGHRDRLNTEAFF
13	-	TRBV7-8	-	TRBJ1-1	TGTGCCAGCAGCTTTCGAGTGAACACTGAAGCTTTCTTT	CASSFRVNTEAFF
14	-	TRBV9	-	TRBJ2-7	TGTGCCAGCAGCCCCTCCTCCTTCCAGTACGAGCAGTACTTC	CASSPSSFQYEQYF
15	-	TRBV6-6	-	TRBJ1-2	TGTGCCAGCAGTTACTCGTCCGGGGGACCGGATGGCTACACCTTC	CASSYSSGGPDGYTF
15	-	TRBV18	-	TRBJ2-7	TGTGCCAGCTCACCGGGGTCGGCGGGCTCCTACGAGCAGTACTTC	CASSPGSAGSYEQYF